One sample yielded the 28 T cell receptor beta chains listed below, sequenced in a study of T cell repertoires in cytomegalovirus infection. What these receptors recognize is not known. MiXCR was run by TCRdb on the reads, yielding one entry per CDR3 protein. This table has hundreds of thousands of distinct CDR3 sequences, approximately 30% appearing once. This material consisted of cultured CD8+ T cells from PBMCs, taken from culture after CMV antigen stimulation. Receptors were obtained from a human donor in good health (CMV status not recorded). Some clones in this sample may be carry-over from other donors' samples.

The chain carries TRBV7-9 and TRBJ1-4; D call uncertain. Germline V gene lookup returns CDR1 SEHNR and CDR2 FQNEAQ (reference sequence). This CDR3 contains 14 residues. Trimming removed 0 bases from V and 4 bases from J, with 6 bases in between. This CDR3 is CASSLAGNNEKLFF. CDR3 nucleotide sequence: TGTGCCAGCAGCTTAGCAGGGAATAATGAAAAACTGTTTTTT. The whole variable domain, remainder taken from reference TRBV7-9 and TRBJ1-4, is DTGVSQNPRHKITKRGQNVTFRCDPISEHNRLYWYRQTLGQGPEFLTYFQNEAQLEKSRLLSDRFSAERPKGSFSTLEIQRTEQGDSAMYLCASSLAGNNEKLFFGSGTQLSVL.

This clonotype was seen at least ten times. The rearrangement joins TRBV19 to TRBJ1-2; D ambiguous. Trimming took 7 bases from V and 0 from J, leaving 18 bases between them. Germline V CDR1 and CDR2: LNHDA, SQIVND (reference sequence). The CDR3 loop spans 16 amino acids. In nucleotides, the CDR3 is TGTGCCAGTACCGCTCTACGGGATAAATCTAACTATGGCTACACCTTC. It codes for CASTALRDKSNYGYTF.

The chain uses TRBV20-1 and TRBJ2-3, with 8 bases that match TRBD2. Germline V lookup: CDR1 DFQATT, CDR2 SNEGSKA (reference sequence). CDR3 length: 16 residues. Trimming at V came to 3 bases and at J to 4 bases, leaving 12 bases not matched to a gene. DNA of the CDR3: TGCAGTGCTAGTGGTTCCGGGACTAGAACTTCAGATACGCAGTATTTT. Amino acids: CSASGSGTRTSDTQYF.

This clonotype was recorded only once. The DNA of the CDR3 is TGTGCCAGCAGTTACTCGCATCCGGAGCGGGGTGAAGCTTTCTTT. Amino acids: CASSYSHPERGEAFF. V and J are TRBV6-2 or TRBV6-3 and TRBJ1-1; D is unclear. CDR1 is MNHEY, CDR2 SVGEGT, per germline. CDR3 length: 15 residues. V dropped 0 bases and J dropped 7 bases, with 15 bases sitting between them.

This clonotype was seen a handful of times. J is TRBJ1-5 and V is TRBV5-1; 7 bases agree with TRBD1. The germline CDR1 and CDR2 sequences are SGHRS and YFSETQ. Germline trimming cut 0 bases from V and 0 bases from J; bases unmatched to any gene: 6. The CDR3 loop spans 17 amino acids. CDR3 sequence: CASSLDYRGNSNQPQHF. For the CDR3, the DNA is TGCGCCAGCAGCTTGGACTACAGGGGAAATAGCAATCAGCCCCAGCATTTT.

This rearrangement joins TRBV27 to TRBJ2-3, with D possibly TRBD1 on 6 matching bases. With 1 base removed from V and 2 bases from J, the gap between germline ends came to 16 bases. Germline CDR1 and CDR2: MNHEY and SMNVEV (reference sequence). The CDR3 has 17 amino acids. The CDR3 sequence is CASSLWSAGANTDTQYF. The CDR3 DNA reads TGTGCCAGCAGTTTATGGTCGGCAGGGGCGAACACAGATACGCAGTATTTT.

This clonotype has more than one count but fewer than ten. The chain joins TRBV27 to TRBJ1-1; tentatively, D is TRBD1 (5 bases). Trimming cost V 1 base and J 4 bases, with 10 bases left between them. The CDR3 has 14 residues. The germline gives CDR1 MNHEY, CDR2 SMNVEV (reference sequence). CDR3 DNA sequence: TGTGCCAGCAGTTTATTAGGGACTGCCACTGAAGCTTTCTTT. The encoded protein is CASSLLGTATEAFF.

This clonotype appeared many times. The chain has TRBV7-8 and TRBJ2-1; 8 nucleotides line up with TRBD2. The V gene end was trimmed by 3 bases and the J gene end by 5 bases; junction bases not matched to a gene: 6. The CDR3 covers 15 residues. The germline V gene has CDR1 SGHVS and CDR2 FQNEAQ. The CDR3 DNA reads TGTGCCAGCAGCTTTGGGACGGGGGGGAACAATGAGCAGTTCTTC. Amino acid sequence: CASSFGTGGNNEQFF.

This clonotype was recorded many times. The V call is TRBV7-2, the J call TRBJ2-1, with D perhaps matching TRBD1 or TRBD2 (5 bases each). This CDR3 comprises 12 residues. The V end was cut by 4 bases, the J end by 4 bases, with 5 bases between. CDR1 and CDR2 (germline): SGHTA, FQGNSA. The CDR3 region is CASSWGYNEQFF. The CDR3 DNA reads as TGTGCCAGCAGCTGGGGGTACAATGAGCAGTTCTTC. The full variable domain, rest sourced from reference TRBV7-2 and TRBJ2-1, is GAGVSQSPSNKVTEKGKDVELRCDPISGHTALYWYRQSLGQGLEFLIYFQGNSAPDKSGLPSDRFSAERTGGSVSTLTIQRTQQEDSAVYLCASSWGYNEQFFGPGTRLTVL.

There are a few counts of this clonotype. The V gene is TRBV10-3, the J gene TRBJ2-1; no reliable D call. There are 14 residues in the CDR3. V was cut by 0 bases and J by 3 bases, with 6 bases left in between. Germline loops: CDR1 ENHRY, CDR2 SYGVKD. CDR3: CAISESLGYNEQFF. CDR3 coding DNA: TGTGCCATCAGTGAGTCTTTGGGCTACAATGAGCAGTTCTTC.

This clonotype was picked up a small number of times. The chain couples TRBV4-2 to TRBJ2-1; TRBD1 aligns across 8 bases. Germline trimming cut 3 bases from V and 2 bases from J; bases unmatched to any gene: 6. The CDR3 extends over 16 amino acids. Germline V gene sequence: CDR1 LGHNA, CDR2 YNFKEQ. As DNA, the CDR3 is TGTGCCAGCAGCCACGGGACAGGCCAGGCCTACAATGAGCAGTTCTTC. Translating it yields CASSHGTGQAYNEQFF.

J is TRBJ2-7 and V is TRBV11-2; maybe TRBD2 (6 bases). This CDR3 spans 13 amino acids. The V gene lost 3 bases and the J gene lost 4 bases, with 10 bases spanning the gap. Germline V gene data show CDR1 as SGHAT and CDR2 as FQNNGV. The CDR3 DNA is TGTGCCAGCAGCTTCGGGGGTTTGTACGAGCAGTACGTC. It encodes CASSFGGLYEQYV.

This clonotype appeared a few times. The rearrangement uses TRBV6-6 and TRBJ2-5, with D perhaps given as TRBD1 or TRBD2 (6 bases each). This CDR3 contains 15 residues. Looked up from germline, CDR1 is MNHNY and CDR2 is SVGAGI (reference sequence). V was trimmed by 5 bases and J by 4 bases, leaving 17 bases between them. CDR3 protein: CASSQGTTGAETQYF. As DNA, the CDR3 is TGTGCCAGCAGTCAGGGGACAACGGGGGCAGAGACCCAGTACTTC.

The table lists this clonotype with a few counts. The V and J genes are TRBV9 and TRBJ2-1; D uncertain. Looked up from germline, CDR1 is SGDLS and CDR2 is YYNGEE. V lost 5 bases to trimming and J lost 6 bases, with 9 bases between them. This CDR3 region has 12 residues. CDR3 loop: CASRGDGNEQFF. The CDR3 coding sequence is TGTGCCAGCAGAGGCGACGGCAATGAGCAGTTCTTC. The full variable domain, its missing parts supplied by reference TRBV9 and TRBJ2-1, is DSGVTQTPKHLITATGQRVTLRCSPRSGDLSVYWYQQSLDQGLQFLIQYYNGEERAKGNILERFSAQQFPDLHSELNLSSLELGDSALYFCASRGDGNEQFFGPGTRLTVL.

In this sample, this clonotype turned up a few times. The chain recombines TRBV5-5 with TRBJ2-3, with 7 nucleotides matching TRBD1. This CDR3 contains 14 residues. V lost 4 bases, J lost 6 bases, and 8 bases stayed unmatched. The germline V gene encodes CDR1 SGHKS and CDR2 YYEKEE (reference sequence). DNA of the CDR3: TGTGCCAGCAGCACCCAGGGGGAGAGGGATACGCAGTATTTT. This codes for CASSTQGERDTQYF. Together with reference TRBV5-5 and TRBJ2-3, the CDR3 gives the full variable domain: DAGVTQSPTHLIKTRGQQVTLRCSPISGHKSVSWYQQVLGQGPQFIFQYYEKEERGRGNFPDRFSARQFPNYSSELNVNALLLGDSALYLCASSTQGERDTQYFGPGTRLTVL.

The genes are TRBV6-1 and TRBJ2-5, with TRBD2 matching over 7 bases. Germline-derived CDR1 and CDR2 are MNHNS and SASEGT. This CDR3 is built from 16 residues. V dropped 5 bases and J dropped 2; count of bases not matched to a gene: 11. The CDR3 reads CASSYAMGGIQETQYF. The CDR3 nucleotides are TGTGCCAGCAGTTACGCCATGGGAGGGATTCAAGAGACCCAGTACTTC.

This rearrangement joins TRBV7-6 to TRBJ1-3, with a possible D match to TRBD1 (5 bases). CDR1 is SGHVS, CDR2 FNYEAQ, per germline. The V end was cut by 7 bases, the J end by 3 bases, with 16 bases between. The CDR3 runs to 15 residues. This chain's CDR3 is CASTVSQGFGNTIYF. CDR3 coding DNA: TGTGCCAGCACCGTCAGTCAGGGCTTTGGAAACACCATATATTTT. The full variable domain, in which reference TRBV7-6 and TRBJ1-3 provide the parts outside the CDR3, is GAGVSQSPRYKVTKRGQDVALRCDPISGHVSLYWYRQALGQGPEFLTYFNYEAQQDKSGLPNDRFSAERPEGSISTLTIQRTEQRDSAMYRCASTVSQGFGNTIYFGEGSWLTVV.

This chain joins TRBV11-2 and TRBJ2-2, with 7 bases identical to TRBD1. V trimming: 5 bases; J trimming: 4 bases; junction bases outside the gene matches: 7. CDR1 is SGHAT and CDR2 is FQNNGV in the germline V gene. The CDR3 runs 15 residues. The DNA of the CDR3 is TGTGCCAGCAGCCCCCGACAGGGTGCCACCGGGGAGCTGTTTTTT. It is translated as CASSPRQGATGELFF.

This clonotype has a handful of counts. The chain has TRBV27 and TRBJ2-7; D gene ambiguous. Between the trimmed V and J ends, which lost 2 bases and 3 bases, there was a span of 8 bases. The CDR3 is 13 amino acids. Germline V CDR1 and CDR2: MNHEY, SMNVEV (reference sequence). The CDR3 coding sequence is TGTGCCAGCAGTTTACGAACCTGCTACGAGCAGTACGTC. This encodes CASSLRTCYEQYV.

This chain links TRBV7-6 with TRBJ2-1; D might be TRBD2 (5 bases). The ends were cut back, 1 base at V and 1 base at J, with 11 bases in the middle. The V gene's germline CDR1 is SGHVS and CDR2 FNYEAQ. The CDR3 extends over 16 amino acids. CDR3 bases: TGTGCCAGCAGCTTAGGGTGGACTCCTTCCTACAATGAGCAGTTCTTC. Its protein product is CASSLGWTPSYNEQFF.

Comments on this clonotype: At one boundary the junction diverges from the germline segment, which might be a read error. The CDR3 spells CASSLDSRNQSQHF. As DNA, the CDR3 is TGTGCCAGCAGCTTAGATAGTCGGAATCAGTCCCAGCATTTT. The chain uses TRBV7-2 and TRBJ1-5, with D uncertain. From germline, CDR1 is SGHTA and CDR2 FQGNSA. The CDR3 spans 14 residues.

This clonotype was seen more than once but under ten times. CDR3 nucleotides: TGTGCCAGCAGCCACTCCCGGTGGGATTTGAGGGGTGACACTGAAGCTTTCTTT. Encoded protein: CASSHSRWDLRGDTEAFF. The chain links TRBV9 to TRBJ1-1, with D possibly being TRBD1 (5 bases). The CDR3 has 18 amino acids. Germline V gene lookup returns CDR1 SGDLS and CDR2 YYNGEE. V lost 4 bases and J lost 3, with 25 bases in between.

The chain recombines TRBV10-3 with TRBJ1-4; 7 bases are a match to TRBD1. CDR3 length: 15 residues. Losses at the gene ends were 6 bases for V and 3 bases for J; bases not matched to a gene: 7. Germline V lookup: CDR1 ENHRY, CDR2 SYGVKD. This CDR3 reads CAISIDRDPNEKLFF. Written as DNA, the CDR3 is TGTGCCATCAGCATTGACAGGGATCCTAATGAAAAACTGTTTTTT.

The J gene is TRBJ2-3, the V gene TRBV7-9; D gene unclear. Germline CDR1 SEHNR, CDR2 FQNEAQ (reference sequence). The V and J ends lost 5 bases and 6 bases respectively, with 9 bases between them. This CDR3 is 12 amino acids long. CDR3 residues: CASSDQRDTQYF. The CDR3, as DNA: TGTGCCAGCAGCGACCAGAGGGATACGCAGTATTTT.

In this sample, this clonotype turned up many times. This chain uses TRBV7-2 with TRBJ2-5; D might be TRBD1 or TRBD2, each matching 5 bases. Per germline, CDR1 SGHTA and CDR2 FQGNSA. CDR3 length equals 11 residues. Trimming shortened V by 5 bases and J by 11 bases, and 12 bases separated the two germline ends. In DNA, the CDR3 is TGTGCCAGCAGCCCCATAGAGGGGCAGTACTTC. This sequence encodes CASSPIEGQYF.

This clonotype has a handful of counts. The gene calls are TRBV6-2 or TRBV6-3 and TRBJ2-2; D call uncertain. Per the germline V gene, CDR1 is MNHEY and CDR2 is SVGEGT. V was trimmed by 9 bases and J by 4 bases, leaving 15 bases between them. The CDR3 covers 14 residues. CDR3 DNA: TGTGCCAGTGCCCTCTGGGCTAGCACCGGGGAGCTGTTTTTT. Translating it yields CASALWASTGELFF.

The CDR3 loop reads CASKRAEETQYF. The CDR3 coding sequence is TGTGCCAGCAAGCGGGCAGAAGAGACCCAGTACTTC. J is TRBJ2-5 and V is TRBV5-6; tentatively, D is TRBD2 (6 bases). There are 12 residues in the CDR3. The V gene's germline CDR1 is SGHDT and CDR2 YYEEEE. Deletions cut 6 bases from V and 3 bases from J, with 9 bases between.

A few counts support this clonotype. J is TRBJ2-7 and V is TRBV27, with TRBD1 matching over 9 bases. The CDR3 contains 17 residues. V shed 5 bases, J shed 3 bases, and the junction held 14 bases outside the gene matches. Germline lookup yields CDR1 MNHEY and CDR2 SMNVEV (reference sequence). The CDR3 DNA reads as TGTGCCAGCAGTCTAAGGACAGGGGCGGCCGTATTCTACGAGCAGTACTTC. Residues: CASSLRTGAAVFYEQYF.